This is a list of T cell receptor beta chains from one sample in a study of blood T cell repertoires in COVID-19. Sequenced by immunoSEQ multiplex PCR; TCRdb stores in-frame clones only, minus some. The repertoire holds 80,000 to 100,000 clones, with around 86% as singletons. The sequencing input was peripheral blood. These receptors originate from a woman older than 75 with active or convalescent COVID-19. The CDR3 runs from the conserved cysteine through the conserved F or W. D genes are given only for firm matches. Clone size is not always given. Where it is, it says once, few, many or a class for expanded clones.

clone size,CDR3 length,D gene,V gene,J gene,CDR3 protein,CDR3 DNA
once,16,TRBD2,TRBV9,TRBJ2-3,CASSVEGGGATDTQYF,TGTGCCAGCAGCGTAGAGGGCGGGGGGGCAACAGATACGCAGTATTTT
many,14,TRBD1,TRBV6-6,TRBJ2-7,CASSYSGTGSEQYF,TGTGCCAGCAGTTACTCCGGGACAGGGTCCGAGCAGTACTTC
.,13,.,TRBV2,TRBJ1-1,CASSAQDGTEAFF,TGTGCCAGCAGTGCCCAGGATGGCACTGAAGCTTTCTTT
once,13,.,TRBV29-1,TRBJ2-1,CSVNRALYNEQFF,TGCAGCGTAAACAGGGCTTTGTACAATGAGCAGTTCTTC
.,19,TRBD2,TRBV28,TRBJ2-1,CASRLRGTSGSYVVYEQFF,TGTGCCAGCAGGCTAAGAGGGACTAGCGGGTCGTACGTGGTCTATGAGCAGTTCTTC
.,14,.,TRBV19,TRBJ2-3,CASSALDSTDTQYF,TGTGCCAGTAGTGCCCTAGATAGCACAGATACGCAGTATTTT
once,16,TRBD1,TRBV5-4,TRBJ2-5,CASSSRDRGRGETQYF,TGTGCCAGCAGCTCCCGGGACAGGGGTCGGGGGGAGACCCAGTACTTC
.,14,TRBD1,TRBV28,TRBJ1-1,CASSPPTGRTEAFF,TGTGCCAGCAGTCCCCCGACAGGGCGAACTGAAGCTTTCTTT
.,14,.,TRBV27,TRBJ1-2,CASSFLSGNYGYTF,TGTGCCAGCAGTTTTTTGTCGGGAAACTATGGCTACACCTTC
.,14,.,TRBV3-1/TRBV3-2,TRBJ2-3,CASTQGTSTDTQYF,TGTGCCAGCACCCAAGGGACTAGCACAGATACGCAGTATTTT
.,13,.,TRBV5-1,TRBJ2-7,CASSLEGREKQYF,TGCGCCAGCAGCTTGGAAGGCAGGGAAAAGCAGTACTTC
once,19,.,TRBV19,TRBJ2-5,CASSLSYIMDFSEAETQYF,TGTGCCAGTAGCCTCTCCTACATAATGGACTTCTCCGAGGCCGAGACCCAGTACTTC
.,13,TRBD1,TRBV6-5,TRBJ1-1,CASSYGTGLEAFF,TGTGCCAGCAGTTACGGGACAGGGCTTGAAGCTTTCTTT
.,17,TRBD2,TRBV24-1,TRBJ2-7,CATSDFGSGEDSYEQYF,TGTGCCACCAGTGATTTCGGGAGCGGGGAGGACTCCTACGAGCAGTACTTC
.,17,.,TRBV3-1/TRBV3-2,TRBJ1-6,CASSQVGGTSYNSPLHF,TGTGCCAGCAGCCAAGTAGGAGGAACCTCCTATAATTCACCCCTCCACTTT
.,15,TRBD1,TRBV9,TRBJ2-3,CASSVRQGGTDTQYF,TGTGCCAGCAGCGTAAGACAGGGGGGAACAGATACGCAGTATTTT
.,13,.,TRBV6-5,TRBJ1-6,CASNTGKNSPLHF,TGTGCCAGCAATACAGGGAAAAATTCACCCCTCCACTTT
.,13,TRBD1,TRBV30,TRBJ1-1,CAWSPDRGTEAFF,TGTGCCTGGAGTCCCGACAGGGGCACTGAAGCTTTCTTT
.,15,TRBD2,TRBV27,TRBJ2-1,CASSLSGGERNEQFF,TGTGCCAGCAGTTTAAGCGGGGGAGAAAGGAATGAGCAGTTCTTC
.,14,TRBD1,TRBV19,TRBJ2-2,CASSRTGNTGELFF,TGTGCCAGTAGTAGGACAGGGAACACCGGGGAGCTGTTTTTT
.,14,.,TRBV7-9,TRBJ1-3,CASRPRSSGNTIYF,TGTGCCAGCAGGCCTAGGAGCTCTGGAAACACCATATATTTT
.,14,.,TRBV4-1,TRBJ2-3,CASSQGISTDTQYF,TGCGCCAGCAGCCAAGGTATAAGCACAGATACGCAGTATTTT
.,14,.,TRBV15,TRBJ2-1,CATSRDSPYNEQFF,TGTGCCACCAGCAGGGACAGCCCTTACAATGAGCAGTTCTTC
.,16,.,TRBV18,TRBJ1-1,CASSPPNSAGNTEAFF,TGTGCCAGCTCACCACCGAATAGCGCTGGCAACACTGAAGCTTTCTTT
.,13,.,TRBV30,TRBJ1-1,CAWNSGGELKLFF,TGTGCCTGGAATTCGGGGGGTGAGCTGAAGCTTTTCTTT
.,12,TRBD1,TRBV7-8,TRBJ2-7,CASSQTGNEQYF,TGTGCCAGCAGCCAGACAGGGAACGAGCAGTACTTC
.,15,TRBD2,TRBV15,TRBJ2-7,CATSGLAGARDEQYF,TGTGCCACCAGCGGACTAGCGGGAGCTCGGGACGAGCAGTACTTC
few,15,.,TRBV5-4,TRBJ1-5,CASSLKPGGNQPQHF,TGTGCCAGCAGCTTAAAACCCGGGGGAAATCAGCCCCAGCATTTT
.,17,TRBD2,TRBV27,TRBJ2-6,CASSSPSGDSGANVLTF,TGTGCCAGCAGTTCCCCTAGCGGGGACTCTGGGGCCAACGTCCTGACTTTC
.,13,.,TRBV20-1,TRBJ1-1,CSASRTANTEAFF,TGCAGTGCTAGTCGAACAGCGAACACTGAAGCTTTCTTT
.,14,.,TRBV7-9,TRBJ1-4,CASSLFQESEKLFF,TGTGCCAGCAGCTTATTTCAGGAATCTGAAAAACTGTTTTTT
once,13,TRBD1,TRBV29-1,TRBJ1-1,CSASGQMNTEAFF,TGCAGCGCCTCGGGACAGATGAACACTGAAGCTTTCTTT
.,16,.,TRBV18,TRBJ1-1,CASSITGMYMNTEAFF,TGTGCCAGCTCAATTACAGGCATGTACATGAACACTGAAGCTTTCTTT
once,18,TRBD2,TRBV9,TRBJ2-1,CATSRRDSTALAGGEQFF,TGTGCCACCTCCCGCCGCGACAGCACAGCACTAGCGGGAGGTGAGCAGTTCTTC
.,15,TRBD1,TRBV6-5,TRBJ1-1,CASSYSGTGTLEAFF,TGTGCCAGCAGTTACTCGGGGACAGGAACGCTTGAAGCTTTCTTT
.,16,.,TRBV9,TRBJ1-1,CASSPSGGSGRTEAFF,TGTGCCAGCAGCCCTTCGGGTGGCTCTGGGAGGACTGAAGCTTTCTTT
.,16,TRBD1,TRBV7-9,TRBJ1-2,CASIRGWDRAHQGYTF,TGTGCCAGCATCCGGGGGTGGGACAGGGCCCATCAGGGCTACACCTTC
few,14,.,TRBV10-3,TRBJ2-2,CAISGVVGAGELFF,TGTGCCATCAGTGGTGTCGTAGGGGCCGGGGAGCTGTTTTTT
.,15,.,TRBV3-1/TRBV3-2,TRBJ1-1,CASSRREQGNPEAFF,TGTGCCAGCAGCAGACGGGAACAGGGTAACCCTGAAGCTTTCTTT
.,13,.,TRBV21-1,TRBJ2-7,CASSGRKIYEQYF,TGTGCCAGCAGTGGCAGAAAGATCTACGAGCAGTACTTC
.,14,.,TRBV9,TRBJ1-1,CASSVAPLNTEAFF,TGTGCCAGCAGCGTAGCTCCGTTGAACACTGAAGCTTTCTTT
.,15,.,TRBV5-5,TRBJ2-7,CASSLAGVVTYEQYF,TGTGCCAGCAGCTTGGCCGGGGTAGTGACCTACGAGCAGTACTTC
.,18,TRBD1,TRBV6-2/TRBV6-3,TRBJ2-1,CASSWDRLARSSYNEQFF,TGTGCCAGCAGTTGGGACAGATTAGCAAGGAGCTCCTACAATGAGCAGTTCTTC
.,14,.,TRBV15,TRBJ1-2,CATSREGRHYGYTF,TGTGCCACCAGCAGAGAGGGCAGGCACTATGGCTACACCTTC
.,18,TRBD2,TRBV9,TRBJ2-5,CASSVGTSGGEIQETQYF,TGTGCCAGCAGCGTAGGGACTAGCGGGGGGGAGATACAAGAGACCCAGTACTTC
.,15,.,TRBV11-2,TRBJ2-2,CASEPYGGGTGELFF,TGTGCCAGCGAGCCGTACGGCGGAGGGACCGGGGAGCTGTTTTTT
.,13,.,TRBV25-1,TRBJ2-3,CASDQGTTDTQYF,TGTGCCAGTGATCAGGGGACCACAGATACGCAGTATTTT
.,16,TRBD2,TRBV10-2,TRBJ2-1,CASSESIIAGPYEQFF,TGCGCCAGCAGTGAGTCGATTATAGCGGGGCCCTATGAGCAGTTCTTC
.,13,.,TRBV29-1,TRBJ2-1,CSAQAGTRGEQFF,TGCAGCGCTCAGGCGGGAACCCGGGGTGAGCAGTTCTTC
few,13,.,TRBV7-2,TRBJ1-3,CASTEALGNTIYF,TGTGCCAGCACGGAGGCACTTGGAAACACCATATATTTT
.,14,.,TRBV2,TRBJ1-1,CASDFSGAGTEAFF,TGTGCCAGCGATTTCTCAGGGGCTGGCACTGAAGCTTTCTTT
.,12,.,TRBV9,TRBJ1-1,CASSKDSTEAFF,TGTGCCAGCAGCAAGGACAGCACTGAAGCTTTCTTT
.,16,.,TRBV7-9,TRBJ1-6,CASSSLVDGQGSPLHF,TGTGCCAGCAGCTCCCTGGTAGATGGTCAGGGTTCACCCCTCCACTTT
.,13,.,TRBV4-1,TRBJ1-1,CASSQGLGTEAFF,TGCGCCAGCAGCCAGGGGCTGGGCACTGAAGCTTTCTTT